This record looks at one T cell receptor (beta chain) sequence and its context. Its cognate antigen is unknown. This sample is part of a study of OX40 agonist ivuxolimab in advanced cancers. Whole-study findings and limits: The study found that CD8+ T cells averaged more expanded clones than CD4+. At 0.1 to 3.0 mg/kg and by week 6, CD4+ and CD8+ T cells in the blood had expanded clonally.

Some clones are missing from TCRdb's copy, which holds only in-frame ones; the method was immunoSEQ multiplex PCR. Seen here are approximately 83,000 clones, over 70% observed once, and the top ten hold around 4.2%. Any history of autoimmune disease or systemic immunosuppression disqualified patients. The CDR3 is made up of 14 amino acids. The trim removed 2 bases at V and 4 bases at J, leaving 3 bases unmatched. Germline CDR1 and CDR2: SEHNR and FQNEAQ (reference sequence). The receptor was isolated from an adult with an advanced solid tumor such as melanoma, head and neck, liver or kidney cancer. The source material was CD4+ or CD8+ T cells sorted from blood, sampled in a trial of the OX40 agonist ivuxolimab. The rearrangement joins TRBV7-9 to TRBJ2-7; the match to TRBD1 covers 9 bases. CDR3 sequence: CASSLNRGRYEQYF. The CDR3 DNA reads TGTGCCAGCAGCTTAAACAGGGGGCGGTACGAGCAGTACTTC.